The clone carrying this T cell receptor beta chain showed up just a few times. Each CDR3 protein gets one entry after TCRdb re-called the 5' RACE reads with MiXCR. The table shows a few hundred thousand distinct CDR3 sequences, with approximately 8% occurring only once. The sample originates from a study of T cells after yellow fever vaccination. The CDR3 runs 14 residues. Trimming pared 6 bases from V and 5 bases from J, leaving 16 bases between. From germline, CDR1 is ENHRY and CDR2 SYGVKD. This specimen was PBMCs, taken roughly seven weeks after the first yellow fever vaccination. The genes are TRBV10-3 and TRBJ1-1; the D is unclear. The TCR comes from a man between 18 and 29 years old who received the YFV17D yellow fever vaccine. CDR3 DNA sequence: TGTGCCATCAGAAGAAAACAGAGCCAAACTGAAGCTTTCTTT. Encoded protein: CAIRRKQSQTEAFF.